Shown below are 21 T cell receptor beta chains from a single sample sequenced in a study of blood T cell repertoires in COVID-19. Only in-frame clones appear in the TCRdb table, and some are missing; sequencing was by immunoSEQ multiplex PCR. Of 200,000 or so clones in the sample, 60% to 80% were seen once. The sequenced sample was peripheral blood. The receptors stem from a man aged 55-75 years with active or convalescent COVID-19.

The rearrangement uses TRBV7-2 and TRBJ1-2; D is ambiguous. CDR1 is SGHTA, CDR2 FQGNSA, per germline. The CDR3 sequence is 11 residues long. Trimming shortened V by 2 bases and J by 8 bases, and 6 bases separated the two germline ends. The CDR3, as DNA: TGTGCCAGCAGCTTAATTGGCGGCTACACCTTC. As protein: CASSLIGGYTF.

The CDR3 is CASSRRESGTDTQYF. The CDR3 DNA reads as TGTGCCAGCTCGAGACGGGAGTCGGGCACAGATACGCAGTATTTT. The chain carries TRBV7-2 and TRBJ2-3; possible D gene TRBD2, 6 bases. V lost 8 bases, J lost 1 base, and 16 bases lay in between. CDR3 length equals 15 residues. Germline CDR1 and CDR2: SGHTA and FQGNSA.

The rearrangement joins TRBV28 to TRBJ2-7; 7 nucleotides line up with TRBD2. The CDR3 is 15 amino acids. Germline V gene data show CDR1 as MDHEN and CDR2 as SYDVKM. V dropped 6 bases and J dropped 2; count of bases not matched to a gene: 10. The CDR3 DNA is TGTGCCAGCAGAATCGGTGGCGCGGGAGCCTACGAGCAGTACTTC. Its translation is CASRIGGAGAYEQYF.

The gene calls are TRBV4-1 and TRBJ1-6, with 7 bases that match TRBD1. The V gene end was trimmed by 1 base and the J gene end by 7 bases; junction bases not matched to a gene: 16. CDR1 is MGHRA, CDR2 YSYEKL, per germline. The CDR3 covers 19 residues. This CDR3 reads CASSQAPRSNRGGNSPLHF. The CDR3 coding sequence is TGCGCCAGCAGCCAAGCCCCCCGATCAAACAGGGGTGGGAATTCACCCCTCCACTTT.

V gene TRBV30 combines with J gene TRBJ2-3, with D possibly being TRBD1 (5 bases). Germline CDR1 GTSNPN, CDR2 SVGIG (reference sequence). Trimming stripped 2 bases from V and 0 bases from J, with 12 bases between. The CDR3 runs to 15 residues. The CDR3 sequence: CAWSNVQASTDTQYF. The CDR3 DNA follows: TGTGCCTGGAGTAACGTACAGGCCAGCACAGATACGCAGTATTTT.

V gene TRBV27 combines with J gene TRBJ2-1; TRBD2 agrees at 10 bases. The CDR3 has 14 residues. The germline V gene has CDR1 MNHEY and CDR2 SMNVEV (reference sequence). V dropped 5 bases and J dropped 5; count of bases not matched to a gene: 3. The chain's CDR3 is CASSPGLANNEQFF. The CDR3 DNA is TGTGCCAGCAGTCCGGGACTAGCGAACAATGAGCAGTTCTTC.

This rearrangement joins TRBV7-8 to TRBJ2-3; TRBD2 matches 11 bases. The CDR3 is 14 amino acids. Germline CDR1 and CDR2: SGHVS and FQNEAQ. V was clipped by 10 bases and J by 2 bases; unmatched bases: 5. CDR3 in amino acids: CATTSGMNTDTQYF. DNA for the CDR3: TGTGCCACGACTAGCGGGATGAACACAGATACGCAGTATTTT.

This clone was seen at least ten times. J is TRBJ1-2 and V is TRBV5-1; 8 positions match TRBD1. V lost 7 bases, J lost 7 bases, and 9 bases stayed unmatched. The CDR3 length is 13 residues. Germline V gene lookup returns CDR1 SGHRS and CDR2 YFSETQ. CDR3 bases: TGCGCCAGCGCTGGACAGGGAGGCCGTGGCTACACCTTC. Its protein is CASAGQGGRGYTF.

The V and J genes are TRBV24-1 and TRBJ2-1; 7 bases map to TRBD2. The V and J ends lost 0 bases and 5 bases, in that order; junction bases with no gene match: 12. In germline, CDR1 is KGHDR, CDR2 SFDVKD. The length of the CDR3 is 18 residues. The CDR3 nucleotides read TGTGCCACCAGTGATTTGGAAGGACTAGTGGGAAGGAACAATGAGCAGTTCTTC. It is translated as CATSDLEGLVGRNNEQFF.

This chain uses TRBV7-8 with TRBJ2-7; 7 nucleotides line up with TRBD2. V dropped 0 bases and J dropped 7; count of bases not matched to a gene: 0. This CDR3 region has 12 residues. Per germline, CDR1 SGHVS and CDR2 FQNEAQ. As DNA, the CDR3 is TGTGCCAGCAGCTTAGCCGGGGGGGAGCAGTACTTC. Translating gives CASSLAGGEQYF. The full variable domain, completed using reference TRBV7-8 and TRBJ2-7, is GAGVSQSPRYKVAKRGQDVALRCDPISGHVSLFWYQQALGQGPEFLTYFQNEAQLDKSGLPSDRFFAERPEGSVSTLKIQRTQQEDSAVYLCASSLAGGEQYFGPGTRLTVT.

This chain connects TRBV4-3 to TRBJ2-1; 10 nucleotides line up with TRBD2. V gave up 1 base and J gave up 10 bases; unmatched junction bases: 7. The CDR3 extends over 15 amino acids. Germline V gives CDR1 LGHNA, CDR2 YSLEER. The CDR3 DNA follows: TGCGCCAGCAGCCAAGTCCTAGCGGGAGTATGGGAGCAGTTCTTC. As protein: CASSQVLAGVWEQFF.

To note about this clone: Different DNA sequences within this sample yield the same CDR3. The V and J genes are TRBV6-2 or TRBV6-3 and TRBJ2-5; D is uncertain. Trimming pared 6 bases from V and 1 base from J, leaving 12 bases between. The CDR3 is 14 residues long. Germline CDR1 and CDR2: MNHEY and SVGEGT. CDR3 residues: CASSPGGSQETQYF. For the CDR3, the DNA is TGTGCCAGCAGCCCTGGTGGCTCCCAAGAGACCCAGTACTTC.

The chain carries TRBV18 and TRBJ2-5, with 10 bases that match TRBD1. V lost 0 bases and J lost 5; bases outside the gene matches: 6. This CDR3 region has 16 residues. The germline gives CDR1 KGHSH, CDR2 LQKENI. The chain's CDR3 is CASSPPGQGKWETQYF. In DNA form, the CDR3 reads TGTGCCAGCTCACCACCGGGACAGGGGAAGTGGGAGACCCAGTACTTC.

For this clone: Other nucleotide sequences from this sample produce the same CDR3. The chain recombines TRBV12-3 or TRBV12-4 with TRBJ1-1; D call uncertain. The CDR3 loop spans 13 amino acids. The V gene lost 5 bases and the J gene lost 1 base, with 8 bases spanning the gap. The CDR3 spells CASSLDGNTEAFF. Written as DNA, the CDR3 is TGTGCCAGCAGTCTAGACGGGAACACTGAAGCTTTCTTT.

CDR3 coding DNA: TGCAGCGTCGTGTCGGGGAGCAACACTGAAGCTTTCTTT. Its protein is CSVVSGSNTEAFF. J is TRBJ1-1 and V is TRBV29-1, with D unclear. Germline values: CDR1 SQVTM, CDR2 ANQGSEA. The V end lost 6 bases, the J end lost 2 bases, and 13 bases lay between the germline ends. The CDR3 sequence is 13 residues long.

V is TRBV2 and J is TRBJ2-1; D might be TRBD2 (6 bases). The V end lost 4 bases, the J end lost 0 bases, and 10 bases lay between the germline ends. This CDR3 region has 15 residues. Per the germline V gene, CDR1 is SNHLY and CDR2 is FYNNEI. In nucleotides, the CDR3 is TGTGCCAGCAGTGGGGGAGGTGGCTCCTACAATGAGCAGTTCTTC. Its translation: CASSGGGGSYNEQFF.

This chain joins TRBV3-1 (or the pseudogene TRBV3-2) and TRBJ2-3; 8 bases are shared with TRBD1. The germline V gene has CDR1 LGHDT and CDR2 YNNKEL (reference sequence). V lost 1 base, J lost 0 bases, and 12 bases stayed unmatched. The CDR3 loop spans 19 amino acids. Written as DNA, the CDR3 is TGTGCCAGCAGCCAAGGGACAGGGTGCCGGCGGGTGAGCACAGATACGCAGTATTTT. This sequence encodes CASSQGTGCRRVSTDTQYF.

The chain is built from TRBV7-9 and TRBJ2-6; D might be TRBD2 (6 bases). V was cut by 5 bases and J by 4 bases, with 18 bases left in between. From germline, CDR1 is SEHNR and CDR2 FQNEAQ (reference sequence). This CDR3 is 17 amino acids long. This chain's CDR3 is CASSPQGGGTGANVLTF. The CDR3 DNA follows: TGTGCCAGCAGCCCCCAAGGAGGAGGGACCGGGGCCAACGTCCTGACTTTC.

This chain connects TRBV27 to TRBJ1-1, with D possibly matching TRBD1 (6 bases). Germline loops: CDR1 MNHEY, CDR2 SMNVEV (reference sequence). CDR3 length: 15 residues. Trimming took 6 bases from V and 4 from J, leaving 18 bases between them. The CDR3 loop is CASSPLDRIGTEAFF. The DNA for the CDR3 is TGTGCCAGCAGCCCGCTAGACAGGATAGGCACTGAAGCTTTCTTT.

This clone was found a few times. The same CDR3 is also encoded by other DNA sequences in this sample. This chain links TRBV5-1 with TRBJ2-7; D may be TRBD1 (5 bases). V was trimmed by 0 bases and J by 1 base, leaving 5 bases between them. This CDR3 has 13 residues. CDR1 and CDR2 from the germline V gene are SGHRS and YFSETQ. CDR3 loop: CASSLGQSYEQYF. The CDR3 nucleotides are TGCGCCAGCAGCTTGGGACAGTCCTACGAGCAGTACTTC.

The chain carries TRBV5-1 and TRBJ2-1; maybe TRBD1 (6 bases). CDR1 and CDR2 (germline): SGHRS, YFSETQ. CDR3 size: 16 residues. Deletions cut 4 bases from V and 0 bases from J, with 14 bases between. This chain's CDR3 is CASSPGGSSSYNEQFF. In DNA form, the CDR3 reads TGCGCCAGCAGCCCTGGGGGCTCGAGCTCCTACAATGAGCAGTTCTTC. Filled out from reference TRBV5-1 and TRBJ2-1, the complete variable domain reads KAGVTQTPRYLIKTRGQQVTLSCSPISGHRSVSWYQQTPGQGLQFLFEYFSETQRNKGNFPGRFSGRQFSNSRSEMNVSTLELGDSALYLCASSPGGSSSYNEQFFGPGTRLTVL.